This TCR beta chain was sequenced for a study of blood T cells in healthy people across ages. Study results and limitations: The study found more naive CD4+ cells and higher diversity in long-lived than aged donors.

Primers used in a second PCR of about 6 to 11 cycles were a sample-barcoded 5' primer and a J-beta primer mix. Sequencing recovered at least 3 million CDR3-containing paired-end reads from each sample. TCRdb called the 5' RACE reads again in MiXCR, with one record for every CDR3 protein. Of 1.5 million to 2 million distinct CDR3 sequences listed, 39% were seen once; the top ten hold more than 20%. Remarks on this clonotype: What it binds is not known.

The study recruited healthy Caucasian donors from Russia who were aged roughly 6 to 100. The CDR3 extends over 14 amino acids. Germline V CDR1 and CDR2: SQVTM, ANQGSEA. V lost 7 bases and J lost 6; bases outside the gene matches: 12. Sequenced material: blood. This TCR was recovered from a human donor in good health. V and J are TRBV29-1 and TRBJ1-1, with TRBD1 matching over 9 bases. The DNA of the CDR3 is TGCAGCGCTACCAGGACAGGGGTCCCCGCTGAAGCTTTCTTT. It codes for CSATRTGVPAEAFF.